This T cell receptor (beta chain) was observed in a study of blood T cell repertoires in COVID-19. Study-wide background: Sources were T cells, B-cell-depleted T cells, or PBMCs; the material itself was cDNA or gDNA.

In terms of age and location, participants ranged from roughly 18 to 89 years and lived in about 25 US areas. Up to 2 weeks before entering the study, exposed participants had met a COVID-19 case. Germline CDR1 reads SGHTA; CDR2 reads FQGTGA. The CDR3 has 16 residues. V dropped 2 bases and J dropped 2 bases, with 14 bases sitting between them. Authors' methods: Estimated nucleated cell counts came from reference gene primer amplification. Assay used: immunoSEQ multiplex PCR; TCRdb lists only in-frame clones, some missing. V and J calls plus clone size are reproduced from that table; the DNA served to infer D and trimming. The sample contains 150,000 to 200,000 clones, approximately 80% of which appear only once.

Source material: PBMCs or T cells enriched from blood (not recorded which). This receptor was identified in a man between 60 and 70 years old who had been exposed to COVID-19. The chain combines TRBV7-3 with TRBJ2-3; D might be TRBD2 (5 bases). CDR3: CASSLGSAIITDTQYF. The CDR3, as DNA: TGTGCCAGCAGCTTAGGTAGCGCGATAATCACAGATACGCAGTATTTT.